The 25 T cell receptor beta chains below all came from one sample that was sequenced in a study of beta chain features in type 1 diabetes. Overall study results and limits: For Type 1 diabetes patients, all four CD4+ subsets carried TCRB CDR3s that were moderately but significantly shorter.

TCRB transcripts that were expressed got sequenced, as all of the isolated RNA had been reverse transcribed. Sequencing was performed with immunoSEQ multiplex PCR; in TCRdb, only in-frame clones are kept and a portion is missing. The sample includes about 190,000 clones, 7.8% of them seen just once. These receptors' antigens are unknown. Sequencing was done on a sample of central memory CD4+ T cells from blood. These receptors all stem from a woman between 35 and 50 years old with type 1 diabetes.

The rearrangement links TRBV5-1 to TRBJ2-5, with TRBD1 matching over 7 bases. There are 14 residues in the CDR3. V lost 4 bases and J lost 5; bases outside the gene matches: 8. Germline CDR1 SGHRS, CDR2 YFSETQ. CDR3 nucleotides: TGCGCCAGCAGCCCTGACAGGGTTGACGAGACCCAGTACTTC. The encoded protein is CASSPDRVDETQYF.

This clone turned up a few times. The genes are TRBV20-1 and TRBJ2-1, with D possibly matching TRBD1 (6 bases). Germline CDR1 and CDR2: DFQATT and SNEGSKA (reference sequence). The CDR3 is 11 amino acids. V was clipped by 6 bases and J by 10 bases, with 13 bases between them. The DNA of the CDR3 is TGCAGTGCCCTGAGACAGGCGGAGCAGTTCTTC. Translation gives CSALRQAEQFF.

This clone was detected a few times. The V and J genes are TRBV29-1 and TRBJ1-2; 7 bases are a match to TRBD1. Germline CDR1 and CDR2: SQVTM and ANQGSEA. This CDR3 is 13 amino acids long. V lost 4 bases, J lost 3 bases, and 5 bases stayed unmatched. The CDR3 here is CSVARGPYYGYTF. In nucleotides, the CDR3 is TGCAGCGTTGCGAGGGGGCCCTACTATGGCTACACCTTC.

This chain connects TRBV28 to TRBJ2-6; 10 bases are a match to TRBD1. CDR3 length equals 17 residues. Per germline, CDR1 MDHEN and CDR2 SYDVKM. J lost 4 bases, V lost 9 bases, and 12 bases had no gene match. CDR3 DNA: TGTGCCAGTAGTACCGGGACAGGGGTATTCGGGGCCAACGTCCTGACTTTC. This encodes CASSTGTGVFGANVLTF.

This clone was recorded many times. CDR3 sequence (DNA): TGTGCCAGCAGCCCCCCCGGGGACAATGAGCAGTTCTTC. Translating gives CASSPPGDNEQFF. V is TRBV7-2 and J is TRBJ2-1; weak D call: TRBD2 (5 bases). Trimming took 5 bases from V and 5 from J, leaving 10 bases between them. This CDR3 is 13 amino acids long. Germline lookup yields CDR1 SGHTA and CDR2 FQGNSA.

V is TRBV4-3 and J is TRBJ1-1, with a possible D match to TRBD1 (5 bases). V lost 3 bases and J lost 5, with 16 bases in between. Germline loops: CDR1 LGHNA, CDR2 YSLEER. The CDR3 totals 15 residues. This chain's CDR3 is CASSHVAGRKTEAFF. The CDR3 coding sequence is TGCGCCAGCAGCCATGTCGCAGGGAGGAAGACTGAAGCTTTCTTT.

This clone was observed a handful of times. This chain joins TRBV4-3 and TRBJ1-6; D is perhaps TRBD1 (5 bases). The length of the CDR3 is 15 residues. The germline V gene encodes CDR1 LGHNA and CDR2 YSLEER. Trimming left V 3 bases short and J 6 bases short, with 12 bases between. CDR3 amino acids: CASSQGPEANSPLHF. In nucleotides, the CDR3 is TGCGCCAGCAGCCAGGGGCCAGAGGCTAATTCACCCCTCCACTTT.

This clone was detected only a few times. The chain uses TRBV4-1 and TRBJ2-3; D unclear. Trimming pared 5 bases from V and 0 bases from J, leaving 12 bases between. The CDR3 has 15 residues. Germline V CDR1 and CDR2: MGHRA, YSYEKL. CDR3 amino acids: CASSKAGPSTDTQYF. The DNA for the CDR3 is TGCGCCAGCAGCAAAGCCGGTCCTAGCACAGATACGCAGTATTTT.

This clone was seen only a few times. The gene calls are TRBV11-3 and TRBJ1-1; perhaps TRBD1 as D (5 bases). Germline V gene data show CDR1 as SGHNT and CDR2 as YENEEA. The germline V and J ends were trimmed by 2 bases and 4 bases, with 8 bases remaining between them. This CDR3 contains 13 residues. The CDR3 spells CASSLKGSTEAFF. The CDR3 coding sequence is TGTGCCAGCAGCTTAAAGGGGTCCACTGAAGCTTTCTTT.

A word on this clone: A read error is possible here, since a much larger clone lies one base away. This same CDR3 is encoded by further DNA sequences in the sample. This chain connects TRBV5-4 to TRBJ2-3, with 7 bases identical to TRBD2. The V segment lost 1 base and the J segment 0 bases; nucleotides outside the gene matches: 2. The CDR3 is 15 residues long. Per the germline V gene, CDR1 is SGHNT and CDR2 is YYREEE (reference sequence). The CDR3 DNA follows: TGTGCCAGCAGCTTGCCAGCGGGGAGCACAGATACGCAGTATTTT. Its translation is CASSLPAGSTDTQYF.

This clone was seen more than once but under ten times. This chain uses TRBV7-7 with TRBJ2-2; perhaps TRBD1 as D (6 bases). The CDR3 has 13 residues. The V end lost 4 bases, the J end lost 6 bases, and 9 bases lay between the germline ends. Per germline, CDR1 SSHAT and CDR2 FNYEAQ (reference sequence). CDR3 in amino acids: CASSSGQSGELFF. DNA for the CDR3: TGTGCCAGCAGCTCAGGACAGTCCGGGGAGCTGTTTTTT.

This clone has a handful of counts. This chain links TRBV7-9 with TRBJ2-7; TRBD1 matches at 10 bases. The CDR3 length is 14 residues. V lost 5 bases and J lost 6; bases outside the gene matches: 7. Germline V CDR1 and CDR2: SEHNR, FQNEAQ (reference sequence). The CDR3 loop reads CASSTIDRGPEQYF. In nucleotides, the CDR3 is TGTGCCAGCAGCACCATCGACAGGGGGCCCGAGCAGTACTTC. Together with reference TRBV7-9 and TRBJ2-7, the CDR3 gives the full variable domain: DTGVSQNPRHKITKRGQNVTFRCDPISEHNRLYWYRQTLGQGPEFLTYFQNEAQLEKSRLLSDRFSAERPKGSFSTLEIQRTEQGDSAMYLCASSTIDRGPEQYFGPGTRLTVT.

The CDR3 coding sequence is TGTGCCAGCAGCTCCCCTCGGACTAGCGGGAGATCTGATACGCAGTATTTT. Translated: CASSSPRTSGRSDTQYF. The genes are TRBV11-3 and TRBJ2-3; 13 nucleotides line up with TRBD2. The CDR3 spans 17 residues. Germline CDR1 is SGHNT and CDR2 is YENEEA. The junction had 10 bases not matched to a gene; V was cut back by 4 bases and J by 6 bases.

This clone has more than one count but fewer than ten. The chain has TRBV4-1 and TRBJ1-3, with a possible D match to TRBD1 (6 bases). V was shortened by 4 bases and J by 8 bases, with 15 bases between the two germline ends. This CDR3 spans 14 amino acids. CDR1 is MGHRA and CDR2 is YSYEKL in the germline V gene. CDR3 nucleotides: TGCGCCAGCAGCCCAAATCCACAGGGTTACACCATATATTTT. Amino acids: CASSPNPQGYTIYF.

The chain employs TRBV9 and TRBJ2-5; possibly TRBD2 for D (6 bases). Trimming cost V 2 bases and J 2 bases, with 16 bases left between them. The CDR3 runs to 16 residues. The germline gives CDR1 SGDLS, CDR2 YYNGEE. The CDR3 DNA reads TGTGCCAGCAGCGTGGGGACGGGAGTGTCACAAGAGACCCAGTACTTC. Encoded protein: CASSVGTGVSQETQYF.

This sequence joins TRBV4-2 and TRBJ1-2; 8 positions agree with TRBD1. CDR3 length: 16 amino acids. The J segment lost 6 bases and the V segment lost 4 bases, leaving 13 bases of the junction unmatched. The germline CDR1 and CDR2 sequences are LGHNA and YNFKEQ. The CDR3 DNA follows: TGTGCCAGCAGCCTAGGACAGGGCACTCGGGATCATGGCTACACCTTC. It specifies CASSLGQGTRDHGYTF.

The rearrangement links TRBV2 to TRBJ2-5, with D uncertain. The assigned J gene may be wrong: the sequence end matches TRBJ2-7 better. The germline gives CDR1 SNHLY, CDR2 FYNNEI. The CDR3 spans 11 residues. CDR3: CASSEMGEQYF. The CDR3 nucleotides are TGTGCCAGCAGTGAAATGGGCGAGCAGTACTTC.

The chain's CDR3 is CASTSGGEETQYF. Here the CDR3 DNA reads TGCGCCAGCACCTCGGGAGGGGAAGAGACCCAGTACTTC. This chain joins TRBV5-1 and TRBJ2-5, with TRBD2 matching over 8 bases. With 6 bases clipped from V and 3 bases from J, the junction kept 4 bases outside the gene matches. Germline CDR1 is SGHRS and CDR2 is YFSETQ. The CDR3 has 13 residues.

In this sample, this clone turned up a few times. J is TRBJ1-6 and V is TRBV5-1, with D possibly being TRBD1 (6 bases). The CDR3 sequence is 14 residues long. Trimming removed 4 bases from V and 9 bases from J, with 14 bases in between. The V gene's germline CDR1 is SGHRS and CDR2 YFSETQ. The chain's CDR3 is CASSPEGHLSPLHF. Here the CDR3 DNA reads TGCGCCAGCAGCCCCGAGGGACACCTTTCACCCCTCCACTTT.

The chain links TRBV6-1 to TRBJ1-5, with TRBD1 matching over 7 bases. With 3 bases clipped from V and 16 bases from J, the junction kept 9 bases outside the gene matches. Germline V gene data show CDR1 as MNHNS and CDR2 as SASEGT. The CDR3 consists of 12 residues. Here the CDR3 DNA reads TGTGCCAGCAGTGAGGGACAGCGGCTCCATCATTTT. Encoded protein: CASSEGQRLHHF.

This clone showed up just a few times. V gene TRBV25-1 combines with J gene TRBJ2-2, with 7 bases matching TRBD1. The V and J ends lost 6 bases and 5 bases, in that order; junction bases with no gene match: 9. The CDR3 has 15 residues. Germline values: CDR1 MGHDK, CDR2 SYGVNS. In DNA form, the CDR3 reads TGTGCCAGCAGCCCCGGACAGGTTCAAACCGGGGAGCTGTTTTTT. The encoded protein is CASSPGQVQTGELFF.

This clone has a handful of counts. J is TRBJ2-5 and V is TRBV7-6; TRBD1 might be the D (6 bases). CDR1 and CDR2 (germline): SGHVS, FNYEAQ. V was pared by 2 bases and J by 2 bases, with 9 bases between. The CDR3 covers 14 residues. The CDR3 DNA reads TGTGCCAGCAGCTTAAATACAGGGCAAGAGACCCAGTACTTC. Encoded protein: CASSLNTGQETQYF.

The V call is TRBV4-1, the J call TRBJ2-1; D is uncertain. The V end was cut by 3 bases, the J end by 4 bases, with 10 bases between. Per germline, CDR1 MGHRA and CDR2 YSYEKL. This CDR3 comprises 14 residues. In DNA, the CDR3 is TGCGCCAGCAGCCAGGCGGCTAGATACAATGAGCAGTTCTTC. It codes for CASSQAARYNEQFF.

J is TRBJ2-1 and V is TRBV28; 8 bases align to TRBD2. The V gene end was trimmed by 10 bases and the J gene end by 2 bases; junction bases not matched to a gene: 13. Per germline, CDR1 MDHEN and CDR2 SYDVKM. The CDR3 loop spans 16 amino acids. CDR3 sequence: CATLGRGALAYNEQFF. The CDR3 coding sequence is TGTGCCACCCTAGGGCGGGGGGCCCTAGCCTACAATGAGCAGTTCTTC. The full variable domain, rest sourced from reference TRBV28 and TRBJ2-1, is DVKVTQSSRYLVKRTGEKVFLECVQDMDHENMFWYRQDPGLGLRLIYFSYDVKMKEKGDIPEGYSVSREKKERFSLILESASTNQTSMYLCATLGRGALAYNEQFFGPGTRLTVL.

V usage is TRBV6-6 and J usage is TRBJ2-5; the D gene is possibly TRBD1 (6 bases). This CDR3 is 14 amino acids long. The V gene's germline CDR1 is MNHNY and CDR2 SVGAGI (reference sequence). V was clipped by 4 bases and J by 4 bases, with 13 bases between them. The DNA for the CDR3 is TGTGCCAGCAGTTCGGTAGAAGGGGGAGAGACCCAGTACTTC. This encodes CASSSVEGGETQYF.